The subject of this entry is one TCR beta chain. Its antigen is not identified. These data come from a study of blood T cells in healthy people across ages. For the second PCR, which ran for 7 to 11 cycles, a sample-barcoded 5' primer and a J-beta primer mix were used. TCRdb ran MiXCR on the 5' RACE reads and lists one entry per CDR3 protein. The table has about 500,000 distinct CDR3 sequences, 24% seen once; the top ten hold less than 9%. Isolation of PBMCs gave at least 6 million cells per sample. CDR1 and CDR2 (germline): KGHDR, SFDVKD. The CDR3 is made up of 16 amino acids. Trimming took 1 base from V and 4 from J; bases not matched to a gene: 2. Study-wide points: Changes seen in expanded clonotypes were possibly confounded by donor CMV status left unknown. As age increased, TCR beta diversity per million T cells fell in a roughly linear fashion.

These records were also assigned to another study, of T cells of mothers and their children.

The source is a boy under 18 in good health. Material for sequencing was blood. The chain combines TRBV24-1 with TRBJ2-2; 10 nucleotides agree with TRBD1. CDR3 in DNA: TGTGCCACCAGTGATTTTGGGACAGGGGCCACCGGGGAGCTGTTTTTT. This gives the protein CATSDFGTGATGELFF.